The 19 T cell receptor beta chains below were found in one sample sequenced in a study of T cells expressing NK-cell markers. From the 5' RACE reads, TCRdb lists one entry per CDR3 protein and no DNA. This sample's clone table lists roughly 390,000 distinct CDR3 sequences. Input material: blood T cells: a sorted CD56 or NKG2C T cell subset, CD4+ or CD8+ T cells, or bulk PBMC T cells (not recorded which). These receptors were taken from a woman between 45 and 60 years old in good health.

J is TRBJ2-3 and V is TRBV7-6; checking the TCRdb D call of TRBD1 is not possible without DNA. Germline CDR1 and CDR2: SGHVS and FNYEAQ. This CDR3 has 15 residues. This chain's CDR3 is CASTTSDRGGDTQYF.

V gene TRBV29-1 combines with J gene TRBJ1-2; TCRdb's D gene call, TRBD1, goes unchecked for lack of DNA. The CDR3 is 16 amino acids. The V gene's germline CDR1 is SQVTM and CDR2 ANQGSEA. The CDR3 sequence: CSVEDLGQGPSYGYTF.

This rearrangement joins TRBV6-5 to TRBJ1-3; TCRdb's D gene call, TRBD1, goes unchecked for lack of DNA. This CDR3 comprises 15 residues. CDR1 is MNHEY, CDR2 SVGAGI, per germline. Here the CDR3 reads CASSFLAGSVNTIYF.

The chain links TRBV20-1 to TRBJ1-1; checking the TCRdb D call of TRBD1 is not possible without DNA. Germline-derived CDR1 and CDR2 are DFQATT and SNEGSKA (reference sequence). The CDR3 has 14 residues. CDR3 region: CSATPDGLNTEAFF.

This sequence joins TRBV12-3 or TRBV12-4 and TRBJ2-5. The CDR3 is 14 amino acids. The CDR3 reads CASSLVQWQETQYF.

The V gene is TRBV10-2, the J gene TRBJ2-1. Germline V gives CDR1 WSHSY, CDR2 SAAADI. The CDR3 is made up of 11 amino acids. CDR3 region: CASSGSDEQFF.

This chain joins TRBV3-1 and TRBJ1-3; TCRdb selects TRBD1, and the lack of DNA leaves this call unchecked. The CDR3 has 16 residues. CDR1 and CDR2 (germline): LGHDT, YNNKEL (reference sequence). CDR3 sequence: CASSLKGARSGNTIYF.

V is TRBV30 and J is TRBJ1-1. Germline CDR1 is GTSNPN and CDR2 is SVGIG (reference sequence). The CDR3 spans 13 residues. This chain's CDR3 is CAWSRKLLGEAFF.

This sequence joins TRBV15 and TRBJ2-5; no DNA is available, so the TRBD1 call from TCRdb remains unchecked. The CDR3 length is 17 residues. From germline, CDR1 is LNHNV and CDR2 YYDKDF (reference sequence). CDR3 in amino acids: CATSRVPDRAKRETQYF.

V usage is TRBV5-1 and J usage is TRBJ2-3; the TCRdb call, TRBD2, lacks DNA for checking. The CDR3 consists of 18 residues. Germline CDR1 and CDR2: SGHRS and YFSETQ. The CDR3 protein is CASSPKTRLAEFTDTQYF. Full variable domain (remainder filled in from reference TRBV5-1 and TRBJ2-3): KAGVTQTPRYLIKTRGQQVTLSCSPISGHRSVSWYQQTPGQGLQFLFEYFSETQRNKGNFPGRFSGRQFSNSRSEMNVSTLELGDSALYLCASSPKTRLAEFTDTQYFGPGTRLTVL.

The rearrangement uses TRBV20-1 and TRBJ2-3; TCRdb lists TRBD2, though no DNA is available to test this call. The V gene's germline CDR1 is DFQATT and CDR2 SNEGSKA (reference sequence). The CDR3 consists of 15 residues. The CDR3 sequence: CSARGGTPGTDTQYF.

The V gene is TRBV20-1, the J gene TRBJ2-1; the D call from TCRdb, TRBD2, cannot be confirmed without DNA. This CDR3 has 18 residues. Germline CDR1 is DFQATT and CDR2 is SNEGSKA (reference sequence). This CDR3 reads CSAKRTSGTLFSYNEQFF.

The J gene is TRBJ2-2, the V gene TRBV5-6. The CDR3 is 13 residues long. Germline values: CDR1 SGHDT, CDR2 YYEEEE. CDR3: CASSRTNTGELFF.

The V call is TRBV12-3 or TRBV12-4, the J call TRBJ2-2; the TCRdb D gene call, TRBD2, has no DNA to confirm it. The CDR3 extends over 12 amino acids. The CDR3 region is CASSLDFFELFF.

J is TRBJ2-6 and V is TRBV7-8. The CDR3 sequence is 16 residues long. Germline CDR1 reads SGHVS; CDR2 reads FQNEAQ. CDR3 region: CASSLAPGIGANVLTF.

The V gene is TRBV10-3, the J gene TRBJ2-1; with no DNA, the TCRdb D assignment of TRBD1 cannot be verified. This CDR3 region has 15 residues. CDR1 is ENHRY, CDR2 SYGVKD, per germline. This chain's CDR3 is CAISVLTGAYNEQFF.

The V and J genes are TRBV6-5 and TRBJ2-1; TCRdb calls TRBD2, which cannot be checked without DNA. This CDR3 spans 15 amino acids. Germline-derived CDR1 and CDR2 are MNHEY and SVGAGI. CDR3 region: CASSLTSPYYNEQFF.

V usage is TRBV5-1 and J usage is TRBJ1-1; TCRdb names TRBD1, which stays unverified in the absence of DNA. The CDR3 is 13 amino acids. Germline CDR1 reads SGHRS; CDR2 reads YFSETQ. The CDR3 loop is CASSLIQGGEAFF.

The rearrangement uses TRBV19 and TRBJ1-5; the TCRdb call, TRBD1, lacks DNA for checking. From germline, CDR1 is LNHDA and CDR2 SQIVND (reference sequence). The CDR3 length is 15 residues. CDR3 loop: CASSIGTGAGQPQHF.